This T cell receptor beta chain stems from a study of blood T cell repertoires in COVID-19. Study context: Samples of COVID-19 (acute and convalescent) were obtained from the United States, Italy and Spain. PBMCs, B-cell-depleted T cells, or T cells were the source of the cDNA or gDNA that made up the material.

J lost 2 bases, V lost 3 bases, and 10 bases had no gene match. The CDR3 extends over 18 amino acids. CDR1 and CDR2 (germline): LNHDA, SQIVND (reference sequence). In the source study's methods: It was from reference gene primer amplification that nucleated cell counts were estimated. Here immunoSEQ multiplex PCR was the method, and the copy in TCRdb shows in-frame clones only, minus some. Clonal size and the V and J genes are those of that table, whereas D and trimming came from the DNA. The top ten clones hold approximately 2% of a sample with roughly 150,000 clones, about four fifths of them seen once.

The rearrangement uses TRBV19 and TRBJ2-3, with 11 nucleotides matching TRBD2. The sample consisted of peripheral blood. This receptor was obtained from an elderly woman with acute or convalescent COVID-19. The CDR3 loop reads CASSMLAGGFANTDTQYF. In DNA form, the CDR3 reads TGTGCCAGTAGTATGCTAGCGGGGGGCTTTGCTAACACAGATACGCAGTATTTT.